This T cell receptor beta chain was captured by sequencing in a study of blood T cell repertoires in COVID-19. The overall study: COVID-19 samples collected from the United States, Italy and Spain covered acute and convalescent phases.

Data came from immunoSEQ multiplex PCR; TCRdb stores just in-frame clones and leaves some out. The table includes about 200,000 clones, around 90% detected once. The origin of this receptor is a man aged 50-60 years with acute or convalescent COVID-19. Sequencing was carried out using peripheral blood.

The CDR3 is CASSSAGTSGSNEQFF. CDR3 nucleotide sequence: TGTGCCAGCAGCTCAGCCGGGACTAGCGGGTCCAATGAGCAGTTCTTC. V usage is TRBV11-3 and J usage is TRBJ2-1; 12 nucleotides match TRBD2. Germline CDR1 reads SGHNT; CDR2 reads YENEEA. The CDR3 contains 16 residues. After removal of 4 bases from V and 6 bases from J, the junction contained 7 bases not matched to a gene.